This paragraph reports one TCR beta chain. The CDR3 runs 16 residues. Looked up from germline, CDR1 is MNHEY and CDR2 is SMNVEV (reference sequence). V was trimmed by 5 bases and J by 4 bases, leaving 21 bases between them. Authors' processing steps: Nucleated cell counts were estimated from reference gene primer amplification. TCRdb's table, derived via immunoSEQ multiplex PCR, lists solely in-frame clones and lacks some. V, J and clone size derive from that table, while D and trimming were established from the DNA sequence. The sample includes some 400,000 clones, more than 65% seen only once; the top ten take more than 0.95%. This sample is drawn from a study of blood T cell repertoires in COVID-19. For the study at large: Sites across the United States, Italy and Spain contributed samples from acute and convalescent COVID-19. PBMCs, B-cell-depleted T cells, or T cells were the source of the cDNA or gDNA that made up the material.

V and J are TRBV27 and TRBJ2-7; possible D gene TRBD2, 6 bases. Sequenced: peripheral blood. The TCR comes from a human donor with acute or convalescent COVID-19. The donor label of this sample is uncertain. The CDR3 loop reads CASSNQPGLRPYEQYF. The CDR3 DNA sequence: TGTGCCAGCAGTAACCAGCCGGGACTTCGTCCGTACGAGCAGTACTTC.